This is a list of T cell receptor beta chains from one sample in a study of graft-versus-host responses after intestinal transplantation. The table came from immunoSEQ multiplex PCR; TCRdb's copy has only in-frame clones and leaves some out. Of about 96,000 clones listed, approximately 90% are singletons. Antigen specificity for these receptors is unknown. The sample consisted of unstimulated CD4+ T cells sorted from spleen or lymph node cells, taken before intestinal transplant. The receptor set was obtained from a human donor who received an intestinal transplant. The CDR3 runs from the conserved cysteine through the conserved F or W. A D gene is named only where the DNA matches it firmly. Rows give clone size only sometimes, using once, few, many, or a class for an expanded clone.

D | size | J | V | DNA | CDR3
TRBD2 | . | TRBJ2-1 | TRBV2 | TGTGCCAGCAGTTCCCAGCGGGAGGCCTACTACAATGAGCAGTTCTTC | CASSSQREAYYNEQFF
TRBD1 | . | TRBJ1-1 | TRBV28 | TGTGCCAGCACTATTGGGGGGACAGGGGTTGAAGCTTTCTTT | CASTIGGTGVEAFF
. | . | TRBJ1-1 | TRBV29-1 | . | CSVGPGSEAFF
. | . | TRBJ1-1 | TRBV7-6 | TGTGCCAGCAGCTTATGGCTGGGGCGCGAGAACACTGAAGCTTTCTTT | CASSLWLGRENTEAFF
. | once | TRBJ1-1 | TRBV7-9 | TGTGCCAGCAGCTTAGGGAGCAACATGAACACTGAAGCTTTCTTT | CASSLGSNMNTEAFF
TRBD1 | . | TRBJ1-5 | TRBV6-1 | TGTGCCAGCAGTGAGGAAGGGACAGCACTAAGAAGAAATCAGCCCCAGCATTTT | CASSEEGTALRRNQPQHF
TRBD2 | . | TRBJ2-3 | TRBV7-9 | TGTGCCAGCACCCCAGGAGGCCTAGCGGGAGCAGATACGCAGTATTTT | CASTPGGLAGADTQYF
TRBD1 | . | TRBJ2-3 | TRBV6-6 | TGTGCCAGCAGTAAGAACAGGGGCGTGGACGCTACGCAGTATTTT | CASSKNRGVDATQYF
. | . | TRBJ1-6 | TRBV7-9 | TGTGCCAGCAGCTTAGTCTCAGGGTTTAATTCACCCCTCCACTTT | CASSLVSGFNSPLHF
TRBD2 | once | TRBJ2-5 | TRBV27 | TGTGCCAGCAAATTTCGGGCTAGCGGGGATCGTGGGACCCAGTACTTC | CASKFRASGDRGTQYF